This TCR beta chain was captured in a study of blood T cells in healthy people across ages (dated by TCRdb to about 2015). With regard to the full study: In model experiments, roughly one uniquely barcoded TCR beta cDNA molecule per two T cells was captured by template switching. The donors were divided into four age groups: young (average approximately 15 years), middle-aged (about 40), aged (roughly 60) and long-lived (around 80). Using deep sequencing normalized with unique cDNA molecular identifiers, the study measured how TCR beta repertoire diversity changes with age. To avoid experimental bias, donors of different ages were randomly spread across the sequencing lanes. For two donors (one aged 18 to 30 and one aged 80 or older), the study analyzed two additional independent replicas of 1 million unique cDNA reads from the same blood draw. The paper's findings and limits, for the study overall: Conclusive comparison of naive and antigen-experienced compartments was prevented by the profiling of bulk unsorted PBMCs. The long-lived group showed more naive CD4+ T cells, fewer expanded clones and increased TCR diversity than the aged group, suggesting age selection. Observed TCR beta diversity per million T cells fell roughly linearly with age, and a significant reduction was already apparent by age roughly 40. Observed TCR beta diversity correlated strongly with the percentage of naive T cells measured by flow cytometry. The CMV infection status of donors was not known, potentially confounding age-related changes in expanded clonotypes. Total diversity estimates from one million sequenced T cells were considered lower bounds and underestimates.

Donors were 39 systemically healthy Caucasian individuals from Russia aged 6 to 90 years. Around 9.7 milliliters of peripheral blood were collected from each donor into EDTA-treated Vacutainer tubes. Ficoll-Paque density-gradient centrifugation was used to isolate PBMCs, with at least 6.5 million per sample. Total RNA, at least 5.5 micrograms per sample, was extracted from PBMCs with Trizol reagent. For every donor, an aliquot of PBMCs went through flow cytometry to measure the percentages of naive CD45RAhigh/CD27high T cells. Details on this clonotype: Its antigen is still unknown. No base qualities exist here, and no much larger clone lies one base off it.

The germline V gene sets CDR1 to SGHRS and CDR2 to YFSETQ. From its cysteine to its phenylalanine, the CDR3 spans 16 amino acids. Solely the CDR3 DNA is kept, with 48 bases framed from the first base. The protocol used for the library was 5' RACE. This sample was sequenced with an Illumina HiSeq 2500. The second PCR ran for roughly 7 to 12 cycles and used a J-beta primer mix along with a sample-barcoded 5' primer. A unique molecular identifier was introduced onto each TCR beta cDNA molecule by a template-switch 5' adaptor carrying 12 random nucleotides. Each sample yielded at least 2.5 million CDR3-containing paired-end reads. First-strand cDNA synthesis was performed from all RNA using the Mint cDNA synthesis kit, with priming by a TRBC-specific oligonucleotide. After uracil-DNA glycosylase treatment, a first 18-cycle PCR used universal primers M1SS and BC2_uni_R on all cDNA. Processing in the source paper ran as follows. Each sample was normalized by randomly selecting 1 million high-quality reads, each carrying a distinct molecular identifier. Instead of being binned into consensus sequences, reads with shared molecular identifiers were discarded. MiTCR, set to a Q25 quality threshold and the strictest error-elimination algorithm, was used for CDR3 identification, clonotype clustering and error correction. A nonparametric unseen species model using Euler transformation provided a lower-bound estimate of total TCR beta diversity. Starting from the raw public reads, TCRdb applied fastp trimming at Q25, assembled clones with MiXCR and retained in-frame beta chains. One record per CDR3 amino acid sequence lists the most common genes and DNA. The V and J calls and clone size come from TCRdb's table, not from the authors' own analysis. For this sample there are 1.4 million or so distinct CDR3 sequences; under 55% appear just once. Together, the top ten hold about 4% of the sample.

The source material was blood. Recombination connected TRBV5-1 to TRBJ2-1; the D gene remains uncertain. Near its end, the DNA agrees better with TRBJ2-7, so the J call may be wrong. The receptor was isolated from a young woman in good health. The CDR3 protein: CASTIGVGRSYNEQYF. The DNA sequence reads TGCGCCAGCACCATTGGAGTAGGGCGCTCCTACAATGAGCAGTACTTC.